The 22 T cell receptor beta chains below were found in one sample sequenced in a study of cytomegalovirus exposure and HLA in healthy donors (dated by TCRdb to 2016 to 2017). Library creation used the immunoSEQ multiplex PCR assay. The multiplex PCR relied on a mix of 60 forward primers for TCR Vbeta segments and 13 reverse primers for TCR Jbeta segments. Held by TCRdb, this immuneACCESS table contains in-frame sequences only and omits some clones. Under half of the omission traces to an unresolved V gene where checked; the cause of the rest is unknown. This sample lists about 200,000 clones; roughly 85% were detected once. The ten largest clonotypes hold about 1.7% of the sample. The sequenced sample was PBMCs. The source is a woman aged 18-29 years in good health and CMV-seronegative.

The chain is built from TRBV11-2 and TRBJ2-1; 8 positions match TRBD2. The junction had 3 bases not matched to a gene; V was cut back by 5 bases and J by 0 bases. The CDR3 covers 15 residues. CDR1 is SGHAT, CDR2 FQNNGV, per germline. Here the CDR3 DNA reads TGTGCCAGCAGCAAGGGACTAGGCTCCTACAATGAGCAGTTCTTC. The encoded protein is CASSKGLGSYNEQFF.

This chain links TRBV18 with TRBJ1-2, with 8 bases matching TRBD1. The germline V gene encodes CDR1 KGHSH and CDR2 LQKENI. The V and J ends lost 6 bases and 7 bases, in that order; junction bases with no gene match: 7. The CDR3 consists of 13 residues. The CDR3 spells CASSQGQETGYTF. Written as DNA, the CDR3 is TGTGCCAGCTCCCAGGGACAGGAGACTGGCTACACCTTC.

The chain joins TRBV30 to TRBJ1-4, with D possibly matching TRBD1 (6 bases). The germline V gene encodes CDR1 GTSNPN and CDR2 SVGIG (reference sequence). The V and J ends lost 1 base and 8 bases respectively, with 17 bases between them. The CDR3 loop spans 15 amino acids. CDR3 sequence reads: CAWSDLQGAREKLFF. As DNA, the CDR3 is TGTGCCTGGAGTGATCTACAGGGAGCGCGGGAAAAACTGTTTTTT.

The chain employs TRBV30 and TRBJ2-7, with TRBD1 matching over 8 bases. CDR3 length: 12 residues. J gave up 6 bases and V 2 bases, and 3 bases lay outside the gene matches. Per the germline V gene, CDR1 is GTSNPN and CDR2 is SVGIG (reference sequence). This CDR3 reads CAWSRGTGEQYV. The CDR3 nucleotides are TGTGCCTGGAGTCGCGGGACAGGCGAGCAGTACGTC.

The chain's CDR3 is CASSLGLAGGEQYF. Here the CDR3 DNA reads TGTGCCAGCAGTTTAGGTCTAGCGGGAGGCGAGCAGTACTTC. The chain couples TRBV27 to TRBJ2-7, with 11 positions matching TRBD2. The CDR3 length is 14 residues. The trim removed 2 bases at V and 6 bases at J, leaving 3 bases unmatched. Germline V gene data show CDR1 as MNHEY and CDR2 as SMNVEV (reference sequence).

The chain carries TRBV6-1 and TRBJ2-3, with D perhaps matching TRBD2 (5 bases). V lost 4 bases to trimming and J lost 2 bases, with 22 bases between them. CDR3 length: 18 residues. Germline CDR1 MNHNS, CDR2 SASEGT. The CDR3: CASSGEAVRAGDTDTQYF. CDR3 in DNA: TGTGCCAGCAGTGGCGAAGCGGTGCGGGCTGGGGACACAGATACGCAGTATTTT.

Only a few counts were recorded for this clone. This chain uses TRBV7-2 with TRBJ2-3, with 7 bases fitting TRBD2. The CDR3 covers 16 residues. Germline CDR1 and CDR2: SGHTA and FQGNSA. Trimming took 0 bases from V and 4 from J; bases not matched to a gene: 7. The CDR3 is CASSLAAGVGADTQYF. The DNA of the CDR3 is TGTGCCAGCAGCTTAGCGGCGGGAGTAGGGGCAGATACGCAGTATTTT.

V gene TRBV5-6 combines with J gene TRBJ1-6, with 12 positions matching TRBD1. J was trimmed by 8 bases and V by 2 bases; bases with no gene match: 2. The germline V gene has CDR1 SGHDT and CDR2 YYEEEE. The CDR3 runs 15 residues. CDR3 bases: TGTGCCAGCAGCTTCCGGGACAGGGGGCATTCACCCCTCCACTTT. The encoded protein is CASSFRDRGHSPLHF.

The chain carries TRBV7-2 and TRBJ1-3; D unresolved. The CDR3 is made up of 14 amino acids. Germline loops: CDR1 SGHTA, CDR2 FQGNSA. The V end lost 5 bases, the J end lost 4 bases, and 12 bases lay between the germline ends. CDR3 residues: CASSPKTEGNTIYF. The CDR3 coding sequence is TGTGCCAGCAGCCCGAAAACGGAGGGAAACACCATATATTTT.

This chain joins TRBV10-1 and TRBJ1-1; a weak D match, TRBD1 (6 bases). With 8 bases removed from V and 0 bases from J, the gap between germline ends came to 10 bases. Per the germline V gene, CDR1 is WNHNN and CDR2 is SYGVQD (reference sequence). This CDR3 spans 13 amino acids. DNA of the CDR3: TGCGCCAGCTCCGGACAGCTGAACACTGAAGCTTTCTTT. Its protein product is CASSGQLNTEAFF.

The J gene is TRBJ1-4, the V gene TRBV19; weak D call: TRBD1 (5 bases). Per germline, CDR1 LNHDA and CDR2 SQIVND (reference sequence). The CDR3 totals 15 residues. Trimming cost V 7 bases and J 6 bases, with 18 bases left between them. The CDR3 nucleotides read TGTGCCAGTACCGCCGCATACCTAGGGGATGAAAAACTGTTTTTT. Translating it yields CASTAAYLGDEKLFF.

The chain carries TRBV27 and TRBJ1-2; TRBD1 agrees at 8 bases. The V segment lost 2 bases and the J segment 7 bases; nucleotides outside the gene matches: 12. The germline CDR1 and CDR2 sequences are MNHEY and SMNVEV (reference sequence). CDR3 length: 16 residues. In DNA, the CDR3 is TGTGCCAGCAGTTTAATGAGACAGGGGTCAGCCTCTGGCTACACCTTC. Amino acid sequence: CASSLMRQGSASGYTF.

The rearrangement uses TRBV27 and TRBJ1-1, with TRBD1 identical over 9 bases. Germline V gene data show CDR1 as MNHEY and CDR2 as SMNVEV (reference sequence). The CDR3 length is 14 residues. After removal of 4 bases from V and 5 bases from J, the junction contained 5 bases not matched to a gene. The CDR3 here is CASSWGQGWTEAFF. DNA of the CDR3: TGTGCCAGCAGTTGGGGACAGGGTTGGACTGAAGCTTTCTTT.

The genes are TRBV10-1 and TRBJ1-1, with TRBD1 identical over 9 bases. This CDR3 has 13 amino acids. From germline, CDR1 is WNHNN and CDR2 SYGVQD (reference sequence). With V trimmed by 6 bases and J by 2 bases, 1 base remained unmatched. In nucleotides, the CDR3 is TGCGCCAGCAGGGGACAGGGAAACACTGAAGCTTTCTTT. Amino acids: CASRGQGNTEAFF.

This clone was seen only a few times. This rearrangement joins TRBV14 to TRBJ2-5; 8 nucleotides agree with TRBD2. CDR3 length: 15 amino acids. Germline V gene data show CDR1 as SGHDN and CDR2 as FVKESK. The V gene end was trimmed by 1 base and the J gene end by 7 bases; junction bases not matched to a gene: 8. The DNA for the CDR3 is TGTGCCAGCAGCCAAGGGGGGACTAGGGTGGCGACCCAGTACTTC. Translation gives CASSQGGTRVATQYF.

This chain connects TRBV18 to TRBJ1-1; D not resolved. The V gene lost 4 bases and the J gene lost 1 base, with 13 bases spanning the gap. CDR1 is KGHSH and CDR2 is LQKENI in the germline V gene. The CDR3 totals 15 residues. CDR3 amino acids: CASSQEKTSNTEAFF. The CDR3 DNA reads TGTGCCAGCTCACAAGAAAAAACTTCGAACACTGAAGCTTTCTTT.

This clone has a single count. This chain links TRBV27 with TRBJ2-7; 10 nucleotides agree with TRBD2. Germline lookup yields CDR1 MNHEY and CDR2 SMNVEV (reference sequence). The CDR3 has 15 amino acids. V trimming: 6 bases; J trimming: 3 bases; junction bases outside the gene matches: 8. In DNA, the CDR3 is TGTGCCAGCAGAGTTGGTCTAGCGGGAGTCTACGAGCAGTACTTC. Encoded protein: CASRVGLAGVYEQYF.

To note about this clone: At one of its ends the junction is not consistent with the germline gene, which may arise from a read error. The gene calls are TRBV7-7 and TRBJ2-2; tentatively, D is TRBD2 (5 bases). CDR3 length: 14 amino acids. Germline CDR1 and CDR2: SSHAT and FNYEAQ (reference sequence). The CDR3 DNA is TGTGCTAGCAGCGCCACAGTGGAGGACGGGGAGCTGTTTTTT. Translation: CASSATVEDGELFF. Based on the CDR3 plus reference TRBV7-7 and TRBJ2-2, the full variable domain is GAGVSQSPRYKVTKRGQDVTLRCDPISSHATLYWYQQALGQGPEFLTYFNYEAQPDKSGLPSDRFSAERPEGSISTLTIQRTEQRDSAMYRCASSATVEDGELFFGEGSRLTVL.

CDR3 sequence reads: CASSFYRGEGYEQYF. CDR3 bases: TGTGCCAGCAGCTTTTACAGGGGGGAGGGTTACGAGCAGTACTTC. The V call is TRBV7-2, the J call TRBJ2-7, with a possible D match to TRBD1 (8 bases). The CDR3 is 15 amino acids. Trimming took off 3 bases at V and 4 bases at J, with 16 bases between the two ends. CDR1 SGHTA and CDR2 FQGNSA come from the germline V gene. Combining the CDR3 with reference TRBV7-2 and TRBJ2-7 gives the whole variable domain GAGVSQSPSNKVTEKGKDVELRCDPISGHTALYWYRQSLGQGLEFLIYFQGNSAPDKSGLPSDRFSAERTGGSVSTLTIQRTQQEDSAVYLCASSFYRGEGYEQYFGPGTRLTVT.

This clone was recorded once. V and J are TRBV28 and TRBJ1-3; 8 nucleotides align to TRBD1. This CDR3 is 15 amino acids long. Germline-derived CDR1 and CDR2 are MDHEN and SYDVKM. Germline trimming cut 4 bases from V and 3 bases from J; bases unmatched to any gene: 5. In nucleotides, the CDR3 is TGTGCCAGCAGTTCTCAGGGGGCGGGTGGAAACACCATATATTTT. Residues: CASSSQGAGGNTIYF.

V gene TRBV2 combines with J gene TRBJ2-1, with 9 bases aligning to TRBD1. Trimming cost V 6 bases and J 15 bases; bases outside gene matches: 18. The CDR3 extends over 15 amino acids. Germline assignment: CDR1 SNHLY and CDR2 FYNNEI. DNA of the CDR3: TGTGCCAGCAGATACCGGGACAGGGAGGTCCTTCAGCGGTTCTTC. Encoded protein: CASRYRDREVLQRFF.

This clone was recorded a few times. The chain combines TRBV6-5 with TRBJ2-3; 10 positions agree with TRBD2. CDR3 length: 15 residues. Germline V CDR1 and CDR2: MNHEY, SVGAGI. Losses at the gene ends were 7 bases for V and 4 bases for J; bases not matched to a gene: 8. This chain's CDR3 is CASTQAGGPADTQYF. CDR3 DNA sequence: TGTGCCAGCACCCAAGCGGGAGGGCCAGCAGATACGCAGTATTTT.